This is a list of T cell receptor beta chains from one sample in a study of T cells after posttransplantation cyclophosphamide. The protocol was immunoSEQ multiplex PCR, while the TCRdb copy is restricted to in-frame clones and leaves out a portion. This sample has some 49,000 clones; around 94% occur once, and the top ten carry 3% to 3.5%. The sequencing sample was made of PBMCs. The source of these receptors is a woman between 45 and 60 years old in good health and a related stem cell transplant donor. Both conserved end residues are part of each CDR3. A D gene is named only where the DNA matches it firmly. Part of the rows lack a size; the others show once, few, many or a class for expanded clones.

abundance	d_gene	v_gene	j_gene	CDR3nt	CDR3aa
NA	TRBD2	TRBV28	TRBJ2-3	TGTGCCAGCAGCCGAACCTGGACTAGCGGGACTTCTAGGGCGCAGTATTTT	CASSRTWTSGTSRAQYF
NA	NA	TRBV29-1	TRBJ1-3	TGCAGCGTTGAAGATCCAGGAAACACCATATATTTT	CSVEDPGNTIYF
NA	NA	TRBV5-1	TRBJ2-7	TGCGCCAGCAGCATCGGACAGACCTACGAGCAGTACTTC	CASSIGQTYEQYF
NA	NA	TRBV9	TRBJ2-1	TGTGCCAGCAGCGTAGAACCCCTCGGTGAGCAGTTCTTC	CASSVEPLGEQFF
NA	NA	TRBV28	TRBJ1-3	TGTGCCAGCACGGACAGTGGAAACACCATATATTTT	CASTDSGNTIYF
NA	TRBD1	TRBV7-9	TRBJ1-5	TGTGCCAGCAGCCCCGGGACAGTAGCTGTTCAGCCCCAGCATTTT	CASSPGTVAVQPQHF
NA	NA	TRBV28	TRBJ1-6	TGTGCCAGCAGTCCATCTGTCAGGGGACGATATAATTCCCCCCTCCACTTT	CASSPSVRGRYNSPLHF
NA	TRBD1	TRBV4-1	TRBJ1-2	TGCGCCAGCAGCCAAGCTGACAGGGCCTATGGCTACACCTTC	CASSQADRAYGYTF
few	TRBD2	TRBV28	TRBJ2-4	TGTGCCAGCAGTTATAAATTCGAGGGACTAGCGGGAGGCCCTGACAAAAACATTCAGTACTTC	CASSYKFEGLAGGPDKNIQYF
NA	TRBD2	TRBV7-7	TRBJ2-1	TGTGCTAGCAGCGGGGGGGTAGACGATGAGCAGTTCTTC	CASSGGVDDEQFF
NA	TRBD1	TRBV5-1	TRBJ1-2	TGCGCCAGCAGCTCCGGGACAGGGGGCGATGGCTACACCTTC	CASSSGTGGDGYTF
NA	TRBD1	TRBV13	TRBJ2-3	TGTGCCAGCAGCTCACAGGGGGGTGGCACAGATACGCAGTATTTT	CASSSQGGGTDTQYF
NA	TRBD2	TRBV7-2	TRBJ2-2	TGTGCCAGCAGCCGCCTAGCGGGGGGTGGCGACACCGGGGAGCTGTTTTTT	CASSRLAGGGDTGELFF
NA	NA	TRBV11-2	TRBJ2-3	TGTGCCAGCAGTGGGTACCGAGGGAGCACAGATACGCAGTATTTT	CASSGYRGSTDTQYF
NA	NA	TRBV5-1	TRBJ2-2	TGCGCCAGCAGCCTGTATGGGGGGCGCGGGGGCACCGGGGAGCTGTTTTTT	CASSLYGGRGGTGELFF
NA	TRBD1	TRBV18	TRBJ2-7	TGTGCCAGCTCAGAGACAGGGATGAGGGGAGAGCAGTACTTC	CASSETGMRGEQYF
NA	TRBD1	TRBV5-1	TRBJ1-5	TGCGCCAGTAAGCAGGGGGCCGAGCAGCCCCAGCATTTT	CASKQGAEQPQHF
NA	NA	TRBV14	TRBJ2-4	TGTGCCAGCAGCCAAGATCAGGGGGCCAAAAACATTCAGTACTTC	CASSQDQGAKNIQYF
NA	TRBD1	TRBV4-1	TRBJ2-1	TGCGCCAGCAGCCTTGGGACAGGGGAGGGCAATGAGCAGTTCTTC	CASSLGTGEGNEQFF
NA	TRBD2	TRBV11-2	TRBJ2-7	TGTGCCAGCAGCTTAGCGGGGGGGCAGCTCCTTTGGGAGCAGTACTTC	CASSLAGGQLLWEQYF
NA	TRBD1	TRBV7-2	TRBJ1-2	TGTGCCAGCAGCCTCCAGGGACAGGGGTATGGCTACACCTTC	CASSLQGQGYGYTF
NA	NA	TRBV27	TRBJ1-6	TGTGCCAGCAGTTTATCGTCAGGGTCCCCTCCCCTCCACTTT	CASSLSSGSPPLHF
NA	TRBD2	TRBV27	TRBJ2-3	TGTGCCAGCAGTCAAGGGACTAGCGGGAGGGATACGCAGTATTTT	CASSQGTSGRDTQYF
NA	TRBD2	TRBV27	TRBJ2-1	TGTGCCAGCAGTCCTCATGCTAGCGGGAGCTTCAATGAGCAGTTCTTC	CASSPHASGSFNEQFF
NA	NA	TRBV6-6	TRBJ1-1	TGTGCCAGCAGTACAGGGCTAGGAACTGAAGCTTTCTTT	CASSTGLGTEAFF
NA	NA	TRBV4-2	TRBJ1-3	TGTGCCAGCAGCCAAGATCCCAGGGCAAGCTCTGGAAACACCATATATTTT	CASSQDPRASSGNTIYF
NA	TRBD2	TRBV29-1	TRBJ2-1	TGCAGCGCCCAAAGGGGTAGCGGGGAGTCCAATGAGCAGTTCTTC	CSAQRGSGESNEQFF
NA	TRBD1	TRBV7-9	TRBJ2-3	TGTGCCAGCAGCCCTACAGGGGGCACAGATACGCAGTATTTT	CASSPTGGTDTQYF
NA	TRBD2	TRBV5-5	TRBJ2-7	TGTGCCAGCAGCCTAGGCCCTCTAGCGGGGGGGGTGAGGGAGCAGTACTTC	CASSLGPLAGGVREQYF
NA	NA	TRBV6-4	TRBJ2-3	TGTGTCAGCAGTACGCAGGCGACGGGCACAGATACGCAGTATTTT	CVSSTQATGTDTQYF
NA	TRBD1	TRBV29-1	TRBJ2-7	TGCAGCGTTGCGACAGGGGGACCGTACGAGCAGTACTTC	CSVATGGPYEQYF
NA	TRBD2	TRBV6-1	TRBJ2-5	TGTGCCAGCAGGGCGGGAGATTTGGGGCCAGAGACCCAGTACTTC	CASRAGDLGPETQYF